This passage covers 15 T cell receptor beta chains from one sample sequenced in a study of regulatory T cells in long-lasting Graves disease. Both iRepertoire HTBI primers and Arm-PCR of CDR3 regions were used to build the TCR beta libraries. MiXCR was run by TCRdb on the multiplex PCR reads, yielding one entry per CDR3 protein. The data contain about 420,000 distinct CDR3 sequences, about 16% of them singletons. Time point denoted: newly diagnosed GD, antithyroid drugs for less than 3 months. Scientists built the TCR library using RNA that was extracted from PBMCs. The data were also submitted as part of a second study, on T cells in Graves' hyperthyroidism and ophthalmopathy.

The sequencing used peripheral blood mononuclear cells (PBMCs), collected at new diagnosis, from a patient treated with antithyroid drugs. These receptors were collected from a woman aged 18 to 35 with Graves disease.

This chain links TRBV19 with TRBJ2-7; 8 bases are shared with TRBD1. The J segment lost 0 bases and the V segment lost 4 bases, leaving 2 bases of the junction unmatched. The CDR3 is 14 residues long. CDR1 is LNHDA, CDR2 SQIVND, per germline (reference sequence). The CDR3 here is CASSRTGSSYEQYF. DNA for the CDR3: TGTGCCAGTAGTAGGACAGGGTCCTCCTACGAGCAGTACTTC.

With regard to this clonotype: A much more abundant neighbour one base away suggests this may be a read error. The chain couples TRBV7-8 to TRBJ1-3; a possible D gene is TRBD1 (5 bases). Germline CDR1 is SGHVS and CDR2 is FQNEAQ. The CDR3 consists of 15 residues. The CDR3 DNA follows: TGTTCCAGCAGCGAATCGGGGGATCCGGGAAACACCATATATTTT. It specifies CSSSESGDPGNTIYF.

This clonotype was counted ten times or more. The CDR3 reads CASSSYYGYTF. The CDR3 DNA reads as TGTGCCAGCTCATCATATTATGGCTACACCTTC. This chain uses TRBV18 with TRBJ1-2; D is unresolved. Germline V gives CDR1 KGHSH, CDR2 LQKENI. The length of the CDR3 is 11 residues. V shed 5 bases and J shed 5 bases, with 6 bases lying between them.

This clonotype was counted between two and nine times. The chain uses TRBV20-1 and TRBJ1-1, with D possibly being TRBD1 (6 bases). The CDR3 has 15 residues. The V end lost 3 bases, the J end lost 1 base, and 15 bases lay between the germline ends. From germline, CDR1 is DFQATT and CDR2 SNEGSKA (reference sequence). The CDR3 nucleotides read TGCAGTGCTAGTAGTACGGACAGTTCGAACACTGAAGCTTTCTTT. Translated, it gives CSASSTDSSNTEAFF.

This chain connects TRBV7-3 to TRBJ1-2, with a tentative D call TRBD1 (5 bases). Germline V gene data show CDR1 as SGHTA and CDR2 as FQGTGA. The CDR3 totals 15 residues. V shed 2 bases and J shed 6 bases, with 16 bases lying between them. This CDR3 is CASSLGRGGSDGYTF. The CDR3 region has the DNA TGTGCCAGCAGCTTAGGACGGGGGGGTTCTGATGGCTACACCTTC. The whole variable domain, remainder taken from reference TRBV7-3 and TRBJ1-2, is GAGVSQTPSNKVTEKGKYVELRCDPISGHTALYWYRQSLGQGPEFLIYFQGTGAADDSGLPNDRFFAVRPEGSVSTLKIQRTERGDSAVYLCASSLGRGGSDGYTFGSGTRLTVV.

This clonotype was counted many times. V and J are TRBV12-3 or TRBV12-4 and TRBJ1-1; possible D gene TRBD1, 5 bases. The V end was cut by 7 bases, the J end by 5 bases, with 14 bases between. The CDR3 is 13 residues long. The CDR3, as DNA: TGTGCCAGCACCTCGGGGGGACGAACTGAAGCTTTCTTT. Protein sequence: CASTSGGRTEAFF.

This clonotype occurred many times. The rearrangement joins TRBV10-3 to TRBJ1-4; unclear D gene. The CDR3 contains 12 residues. V lost 2 bases and J 8 bases, leaving 6 bases between the germline ends. In germline, CDR1 is ENHRY, CDR2 SYGVKD. The CDR3 nucleotides read TGTGCCATCAGTGAGCGAGGGGAAAAACTGTTTTTT. It encodes CAISERGEKLFF.

This clonotype has ten or more counts. The chain joins TRBV28 to TRBJ2-2; the match to TRBD2 covers 9 bases. The CDR3 covers 18 residues. From germline, CDR1 is MDHEN and CDR2 SYDVKM. Germline trimming cut 11 bases from V and 5 bases from J; bases unmatched to any gene: 21. The CDR3 spells CACRPHEGGRAGTGELFF. The CDR3 DNA reads as TGTGCCTGCCGCCCACACGAGGGCGGGAGGGCCGGGACCGGGGAGCTGTTTTTT.

This clonotype showed up many times. This chain links TRBV28 with TRBJ1-4; 10 bases align to TRBD1. The length of the CDR3 is 14 residues. Germline V lookup: CDR1 MDHEN, CDR2 SYDVKM. J lost 8 bases, V lost 6 bases, and 6 bases had no gene match. CDR3 bases: TGTGCCAGCAGAGATGACAGGGGGCGCGAAAAACTGTTTTTT. Its protein is CASRDDRGREKLFF.

The chain uses TRBV18 and TRBJ2-7; D is unresolved. The CDR3 spans 19 residues. Per the germline V gene, CDR1 is KGHSH and CDR2 is LQKENI. V was cut by 2 bases and J by 2 bases, with 25 bases left in between. DNA for the CDR3: TGTGCCAGCTCACCAGCCATCATCGGCTTGGCTACGGATGCCTACGAGCAGTACTTC. Its protein is CASSPAIIGLATDAYEQYF.

The chain carries TRBV7-8 and TRBJ2-7; D is perhaps TRBD1 or TRBD2 (5 bases each). This CDR3 contains 15 residues. Trimming pared 2 bases from V and 0 bases from J, leaving 11 bases between. Germline loops: CDR1 SGHVS, CDR2 FQNEAQ. The CDR3 region is CASSLSRDLSYEQYF. The CDR3 bases are TGTGCCAGCAGCTTAAGCCGGGACCTCTCCTACGAGCAGTACTTC.

This chain joins TRBV12-3 or TRBV12-4 and TRBJ2-7, with a possible D match to TRBD2 (5 bases). V was pared by 2 bases and J by 5 bases, with 16 bases between. The CDR3 is 15 amino acids. The CDR3 protein is CASSLNRGNPDEQYF. The CDR3 region has the DNA TGTGCCAGCAGTTTAAATCGAGGGAATCCCGACGAGCAGTACTTC.

This clonotype was counted ten times or more. V and J are TRBV2 and TRBJ2-6, with TRBD2 matching 11 bases. Germline V CDR1 and CDR2: SNHLY, FYNNEI. The CDR3 totals 16 residues. J lost 0 bases, V lost 5 bases, and 0 bases had no gene match. The CDR3 sequence: CASSTSGSSGANVLTF. Written as DNA, the CDR3 is TGTGCCAGCAGTACTAGCGGGAGCTCTGGGGCCAACGTCCTGACTTTC.

Notes on this clonotype: Possible read error: a much larger clone is one base away. V usage is TRBV3-1 and J usage is TRBJ1-1; D call uncertain. Trimming cost V 0 bases and J 6 bases, with 11 bases left between them. Germline CDR1 LGHDT, CDR2 YNNKEL (reference sequence). CDR3 length: 14 amino acids. The CDR3 coding sequence is TGTGCCAGCAGCCAAGATGTAAGGTTTGCTGAAGCTTTCTTT. It translates to CASSQDVRFAEAFF.

The V and J genes are TRBV6-1 and TRBJ1-1; D not certain. Deletions cut 5 bases from V and 5 bases from J, with 12 bases between. The CDR3 length is 13 residues. Germline V lookup: CDR1 MNHNS, CDR2 SASEGT. CDR3 sequence (DNA): TGTGCCAGCAGTACACTTCAGAGGACTGAAGCTTTCTTT. This codes for CASSTLQRTEAFF.